This T cell receptor (beta chain) was identified in a study of cytomegalovirus exposure and HLA in healthy donors. For the study at large: The 130 or so validation repertoires, a later analysis reported, used the same platform as the 550 to 700 repertoires from the first cohort. Study outcomes and limitations: Altogether, 150 to 200 TCR beta chains were recorded as cytomegalovirus-associated. According to reports, the classifier identified cytomegalovirus status with high specificity and sensitivity. Within the roughly 120 validation repertoires, first-cohort TCR clusters tended to co-occur, according to a later analysis.

V lost 2 bases, J lost 11 bases, and 15 bases lay in between. CDR1 is MDHEN and CDR2 is SYDVKM in the germline V gene. The CDR3 runs to 13 residues. Some clones are missing from TCRdb's copy, which holds only in-frame ones; the method was immunoSEQ multiplex PCR. Of over 150,000 clones detected, 85% to 90% appear once; the ten largest clones hold approximately 2%. In the case of this clone: Its antigen is undetermined.

The specimen was PBMCs. This receptor was obtained from a human donor in good health. This rearrangement joins TRBV28 to TRBJ1-1, with D possibly TRBD1 on 5 matching bases. The CDR3 region has the DNA TGTGCCAGCAGTTTAGAAGGAGGGACTCGGGCTTTCTTT. This sequence encodes CASSLEGGTRAFF.